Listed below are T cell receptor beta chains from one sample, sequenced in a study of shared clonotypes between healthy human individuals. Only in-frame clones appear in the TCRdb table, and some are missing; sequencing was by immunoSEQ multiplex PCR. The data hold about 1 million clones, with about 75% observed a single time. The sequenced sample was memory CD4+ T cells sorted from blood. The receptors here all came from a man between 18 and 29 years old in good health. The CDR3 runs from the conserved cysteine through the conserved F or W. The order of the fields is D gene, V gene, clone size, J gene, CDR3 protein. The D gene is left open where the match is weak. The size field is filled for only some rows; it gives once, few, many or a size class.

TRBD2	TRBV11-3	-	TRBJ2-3	CASSSRGSGRGTDTQYF
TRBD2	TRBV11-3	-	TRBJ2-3	CASSFGGGPDTQYF
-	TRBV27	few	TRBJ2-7	CASSNTYEQYF
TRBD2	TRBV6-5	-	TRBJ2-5	CASRGLAGSRGTQYF
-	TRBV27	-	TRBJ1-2	CASSRQGLEGPYGYTF
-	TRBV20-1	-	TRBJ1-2	CSAPEYGYTF
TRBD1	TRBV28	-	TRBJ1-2	CASSLSGQGKNYGYTF
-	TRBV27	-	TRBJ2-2	CASSFTGDTNTGELFF
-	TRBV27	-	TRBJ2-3	CASTPFPSTDTQYF
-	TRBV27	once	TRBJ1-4	CASSLRDNSNEKLFF
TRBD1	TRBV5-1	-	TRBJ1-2	CASSSGQGVGYTF
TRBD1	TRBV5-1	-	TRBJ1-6	CASSLVDRLAPLHF
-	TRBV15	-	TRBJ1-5	CATSRRYSNQPQHF
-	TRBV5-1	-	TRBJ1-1	CASSYGENTEAFF
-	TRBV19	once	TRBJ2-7	CASSVQSGVEQYF
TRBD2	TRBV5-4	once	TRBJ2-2	CASSLALAGTGELFF
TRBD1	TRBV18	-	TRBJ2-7	CASSLGGQGAYEQYF